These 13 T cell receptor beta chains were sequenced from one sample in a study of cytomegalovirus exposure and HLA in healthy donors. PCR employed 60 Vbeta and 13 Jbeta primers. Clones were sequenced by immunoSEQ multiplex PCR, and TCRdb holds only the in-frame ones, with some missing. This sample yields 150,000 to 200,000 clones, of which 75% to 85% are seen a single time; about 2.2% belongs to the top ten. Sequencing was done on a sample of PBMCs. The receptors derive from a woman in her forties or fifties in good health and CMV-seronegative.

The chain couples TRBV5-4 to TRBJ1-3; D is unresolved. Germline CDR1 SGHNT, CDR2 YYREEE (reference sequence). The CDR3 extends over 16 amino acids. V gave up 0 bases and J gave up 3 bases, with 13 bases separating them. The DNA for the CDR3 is TGTGCCAGCAGCTTGGCCCCGGATTCTAGTGGAAACACCATATATTTT. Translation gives CASSLAPDSSGNTIYF. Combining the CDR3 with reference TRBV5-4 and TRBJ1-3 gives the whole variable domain ETGVTQSPTHLIKTRGQQVTLRCSSQSGHNTVSWYQQALGQGPQFIFQYYREEENGRGNFPPRFSGLQFPNYSSELNVNALELDDSALYLCASSLAPDSSGNTIYFGEGSWLTVV.

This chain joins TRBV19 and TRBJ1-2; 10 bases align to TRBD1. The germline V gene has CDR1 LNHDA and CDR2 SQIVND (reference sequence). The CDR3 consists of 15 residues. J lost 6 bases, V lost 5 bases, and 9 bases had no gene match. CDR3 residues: CASSRRDRGGHGYTF. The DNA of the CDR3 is TGTGCCAGTAGTCGCCGGGACAGGGGAGGACATGGCTACACCTTC.

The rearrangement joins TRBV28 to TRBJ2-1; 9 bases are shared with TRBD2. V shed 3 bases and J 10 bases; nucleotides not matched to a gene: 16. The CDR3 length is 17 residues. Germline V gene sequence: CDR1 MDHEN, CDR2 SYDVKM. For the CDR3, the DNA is TGTGCCAGCAGTTTTGGGGGGTCAGGGACTAGCTCACGGGAGCAGTTCTTC. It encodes CASSFGGSGTSSREQFF.

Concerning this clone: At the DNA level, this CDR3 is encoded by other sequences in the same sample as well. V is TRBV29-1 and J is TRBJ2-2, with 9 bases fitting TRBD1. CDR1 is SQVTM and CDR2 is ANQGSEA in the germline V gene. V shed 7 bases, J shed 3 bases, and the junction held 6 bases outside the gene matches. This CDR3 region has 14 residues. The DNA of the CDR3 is TGCAGCGGAGGTCGGGACAGGGACACCGGGGAGCTGTTTTTT. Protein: CSGGRDRDTGELFF.

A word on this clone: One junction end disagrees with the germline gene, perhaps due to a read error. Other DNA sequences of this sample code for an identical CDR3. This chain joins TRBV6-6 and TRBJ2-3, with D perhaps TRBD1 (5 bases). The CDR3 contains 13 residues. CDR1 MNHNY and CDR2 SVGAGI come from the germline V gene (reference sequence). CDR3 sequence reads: CASSRDRTDTQYF. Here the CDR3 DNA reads TGTGCCAGCAGCCGTGACAGAACAGATACGCAGTACTTT.

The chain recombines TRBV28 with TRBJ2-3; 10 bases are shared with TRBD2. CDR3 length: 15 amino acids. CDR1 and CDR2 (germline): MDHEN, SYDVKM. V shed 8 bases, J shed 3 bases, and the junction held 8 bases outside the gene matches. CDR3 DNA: TGTGCCAGCGCAGATGGGACTAGCGTTACAGATACGCAGTATTTT. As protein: CASADGTSVTDTQYF.

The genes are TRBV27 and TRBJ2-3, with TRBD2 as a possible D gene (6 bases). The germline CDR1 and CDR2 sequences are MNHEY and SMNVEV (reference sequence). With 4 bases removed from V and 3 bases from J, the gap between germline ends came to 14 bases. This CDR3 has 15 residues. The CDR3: CASSSLGRSTDTQYF. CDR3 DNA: TGTGCCAGCAGTTCGCTCGGGAGAAGTACAGATACGCAGTATTTT.

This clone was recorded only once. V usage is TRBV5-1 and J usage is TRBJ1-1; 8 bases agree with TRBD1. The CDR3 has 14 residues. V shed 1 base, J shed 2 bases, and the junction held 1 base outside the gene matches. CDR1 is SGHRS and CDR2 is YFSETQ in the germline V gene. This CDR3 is CASSLQGANTEAFF. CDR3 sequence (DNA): TGCGCCAGCAGCTTGCAGGGGGCCAACACTGAAGCTTTCTTT.

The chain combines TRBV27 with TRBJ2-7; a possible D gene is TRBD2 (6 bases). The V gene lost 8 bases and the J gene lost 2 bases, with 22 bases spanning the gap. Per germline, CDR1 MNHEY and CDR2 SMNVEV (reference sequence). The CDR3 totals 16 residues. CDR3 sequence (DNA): TGTGCCAGCTGTTCCTCGACGGCGGGGCCGGCCTACGAGCAGTACTTC. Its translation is CASCSSTAGPAYEQYF.

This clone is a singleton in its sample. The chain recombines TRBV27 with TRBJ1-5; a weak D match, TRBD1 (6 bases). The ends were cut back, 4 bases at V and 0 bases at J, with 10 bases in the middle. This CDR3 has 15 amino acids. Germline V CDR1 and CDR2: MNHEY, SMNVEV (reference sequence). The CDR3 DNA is TGTGCCAGCAGTTCCTGGACAGATAGCAATCAGCCCCAGCATTTT. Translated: CASSSWTDSNQPQHF.

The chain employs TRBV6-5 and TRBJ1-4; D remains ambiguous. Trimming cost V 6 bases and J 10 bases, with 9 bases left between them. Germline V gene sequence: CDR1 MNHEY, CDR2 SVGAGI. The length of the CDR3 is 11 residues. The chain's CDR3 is CASSESGKLFF. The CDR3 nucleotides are TGTGCCAGCAGCGAGTCTGGAAAACTGTTTTTT.

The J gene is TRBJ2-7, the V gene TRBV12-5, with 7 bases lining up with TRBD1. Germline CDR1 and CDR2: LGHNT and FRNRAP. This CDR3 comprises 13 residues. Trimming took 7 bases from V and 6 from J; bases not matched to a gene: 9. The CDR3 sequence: CASAAGQVSEQYF. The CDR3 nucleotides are TGTGCTAGTGCCGCAGGACAGGTCAGCGAGCAGTACTTC.

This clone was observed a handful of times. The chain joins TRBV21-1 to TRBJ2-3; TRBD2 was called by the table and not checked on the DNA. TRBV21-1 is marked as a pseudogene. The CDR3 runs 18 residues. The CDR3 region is CASSKLSAGFHSTDTQYF. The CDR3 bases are TGTGCCAGCAGCAAATTATCGGCGGGCTTCCATAGCACAGATACGCAGTATTTT.